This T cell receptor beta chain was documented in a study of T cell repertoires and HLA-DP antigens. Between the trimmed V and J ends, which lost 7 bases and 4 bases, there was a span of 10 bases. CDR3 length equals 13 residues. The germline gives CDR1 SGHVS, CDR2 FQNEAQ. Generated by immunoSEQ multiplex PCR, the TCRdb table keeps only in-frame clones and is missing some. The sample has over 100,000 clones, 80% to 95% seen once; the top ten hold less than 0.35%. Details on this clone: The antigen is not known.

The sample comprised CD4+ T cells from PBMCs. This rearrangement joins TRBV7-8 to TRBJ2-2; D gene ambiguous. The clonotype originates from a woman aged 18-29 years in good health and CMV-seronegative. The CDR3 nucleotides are TGTGCCAGCACCCGCGTTGGCACCGGGGAGCTGTTTTTT. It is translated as CASTRVGTGELFF.